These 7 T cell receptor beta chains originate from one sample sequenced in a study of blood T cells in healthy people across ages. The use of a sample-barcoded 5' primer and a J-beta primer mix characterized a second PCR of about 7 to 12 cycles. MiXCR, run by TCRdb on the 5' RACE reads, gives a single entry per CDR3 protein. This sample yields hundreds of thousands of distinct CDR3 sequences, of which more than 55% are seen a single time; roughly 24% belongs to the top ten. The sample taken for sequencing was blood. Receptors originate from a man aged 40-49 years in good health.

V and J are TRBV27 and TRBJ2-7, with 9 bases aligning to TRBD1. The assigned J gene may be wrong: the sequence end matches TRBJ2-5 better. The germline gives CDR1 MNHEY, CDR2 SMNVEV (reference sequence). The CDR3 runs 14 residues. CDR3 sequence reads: CASRKQGAEETQYF. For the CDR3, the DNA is TGTGCCAGCAGAAAACAGGGGGCCGAAGAGACCCAGTACTTC.

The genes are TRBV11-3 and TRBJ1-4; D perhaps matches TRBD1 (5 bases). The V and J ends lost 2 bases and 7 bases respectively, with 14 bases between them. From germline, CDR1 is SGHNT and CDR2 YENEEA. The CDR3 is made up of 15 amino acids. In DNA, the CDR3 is TGTGCCAGCAGCTTAAATGGGAGGGGATCTGAAAAACTGTTTTTT. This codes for CASSLNGRGSEKLFF.

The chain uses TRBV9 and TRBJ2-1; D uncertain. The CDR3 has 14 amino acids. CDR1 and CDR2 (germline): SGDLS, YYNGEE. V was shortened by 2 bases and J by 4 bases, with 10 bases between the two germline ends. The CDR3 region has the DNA TGTGCCAGCAGCGTGGAAGGGAATTACAATGAGCAGTTCTTC. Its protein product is CASSVEGNYNEQFF.

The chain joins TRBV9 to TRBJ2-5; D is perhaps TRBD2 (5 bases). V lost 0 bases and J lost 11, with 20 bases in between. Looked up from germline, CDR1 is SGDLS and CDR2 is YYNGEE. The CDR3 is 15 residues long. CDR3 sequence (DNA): TGTGCCAGCAGCGTAGCTCCCACCGCGGGCGATGAGCAGTACTTC. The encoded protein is CASSVAPTAGDEQYF.

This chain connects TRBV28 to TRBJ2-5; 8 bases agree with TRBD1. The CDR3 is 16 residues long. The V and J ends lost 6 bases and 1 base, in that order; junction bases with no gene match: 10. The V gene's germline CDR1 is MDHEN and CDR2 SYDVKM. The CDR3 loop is CASSLIDRGPQETQYF. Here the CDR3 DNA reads TGTGCCAGCAGCCTTATCGACAGGGGCCCCCAAGAGACCCAGTACTTC.

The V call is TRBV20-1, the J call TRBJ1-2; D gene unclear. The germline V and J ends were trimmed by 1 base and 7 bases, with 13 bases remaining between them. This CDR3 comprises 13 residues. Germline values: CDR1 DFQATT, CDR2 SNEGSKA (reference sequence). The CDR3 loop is CSARGSAHTGYTF. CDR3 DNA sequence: TGCAGTGCTAGAGGCAGCGCCCATACTGGCTACACCTTC.

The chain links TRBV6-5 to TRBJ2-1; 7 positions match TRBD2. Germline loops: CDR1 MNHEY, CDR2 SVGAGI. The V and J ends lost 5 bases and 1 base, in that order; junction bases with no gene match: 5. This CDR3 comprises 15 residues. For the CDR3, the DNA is TGTGCCAGCAGTCCTTCAGCGGGGTCCTACAATGAGCAGTTCTTC. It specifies CASSPSAGSYNEQFF.